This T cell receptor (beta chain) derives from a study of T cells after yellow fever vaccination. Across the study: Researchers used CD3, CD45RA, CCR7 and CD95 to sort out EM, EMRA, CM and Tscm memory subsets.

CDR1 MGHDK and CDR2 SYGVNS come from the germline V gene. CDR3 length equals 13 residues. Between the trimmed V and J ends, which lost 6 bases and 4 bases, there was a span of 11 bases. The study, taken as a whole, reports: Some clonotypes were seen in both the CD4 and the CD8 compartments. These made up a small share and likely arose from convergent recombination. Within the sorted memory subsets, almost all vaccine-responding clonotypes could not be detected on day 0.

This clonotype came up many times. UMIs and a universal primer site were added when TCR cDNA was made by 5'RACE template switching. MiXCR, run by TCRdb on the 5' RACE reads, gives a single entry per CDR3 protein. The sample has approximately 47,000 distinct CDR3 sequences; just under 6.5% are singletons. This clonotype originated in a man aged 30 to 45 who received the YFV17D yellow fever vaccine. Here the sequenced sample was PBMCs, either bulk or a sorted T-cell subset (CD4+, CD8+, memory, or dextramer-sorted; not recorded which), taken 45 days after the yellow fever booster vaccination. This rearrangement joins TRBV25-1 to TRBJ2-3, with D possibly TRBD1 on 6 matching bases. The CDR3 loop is CASSPPGADTQYF. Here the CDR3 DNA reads TGTGCCAGCAGCCCTCCAGGGGCAGATACGCAGTATTTT.